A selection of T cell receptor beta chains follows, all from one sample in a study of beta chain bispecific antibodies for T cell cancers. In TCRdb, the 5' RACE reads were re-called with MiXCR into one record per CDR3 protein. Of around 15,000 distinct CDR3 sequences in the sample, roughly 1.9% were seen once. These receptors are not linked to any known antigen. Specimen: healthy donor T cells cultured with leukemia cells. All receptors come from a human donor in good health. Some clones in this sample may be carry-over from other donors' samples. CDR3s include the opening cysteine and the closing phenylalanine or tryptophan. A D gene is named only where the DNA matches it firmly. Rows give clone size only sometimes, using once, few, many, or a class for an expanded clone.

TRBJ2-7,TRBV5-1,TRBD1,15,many,CASSPRTGGLYEQYF,TGCGCCAGCAGCCCCCGGACAGGGGGACTCTACGAGCAGTACTTC
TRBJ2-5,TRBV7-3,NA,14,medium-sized,CASSLMGSGETQYF,TGTGCCAGCAGCTTAATGGGTTCTGGAGAGACCCAGTACTTC
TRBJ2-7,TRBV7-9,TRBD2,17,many,CASSDMGGGSSSYEQYF,TGTGCCAGCAGCGATATGGGGGGGGGAAGTAGTTCCTACGAGCAGTACTTC
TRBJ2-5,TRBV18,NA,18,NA,CASSPTASETYPQETQYF,TGTGCCAGCTCACCGACGGCCTCTGAGACATATCCTCAAGAGACCCAGTACTTC
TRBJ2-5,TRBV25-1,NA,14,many,CASSDLGEGETQYF,TGTGCCAGCAGTGATCTAGGGGAAGGAGAGACCCAGTACTTC
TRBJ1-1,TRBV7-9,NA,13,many,CASSQRVDSEAFF,TGTGCCAGCAGCCAACGGGTTGACAGTGAAGCTTTCTTT
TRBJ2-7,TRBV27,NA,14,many,CASRSGINSYEQYF,TGTGCCAGCAGAAGTGGGATAAACTCCTACGAGCAGTACTTC
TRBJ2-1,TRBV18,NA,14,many,CASSPGGSYNEQFF,TGTGCCAGCTCACCGGGAGGTTCCTACAATGAGCAGTTCTTC
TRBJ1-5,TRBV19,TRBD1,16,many,CASNTMTGLKNQPQHF,TGTGCCAGTAATACTATGACAGGGTTGAAAAATCAGCCCCAGCATTTT
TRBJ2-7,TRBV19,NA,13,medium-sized,CASSIGDSYEQYF,TGTGCCAGTAGTATAGGGGACTCCTACGAGCAGTACTTC
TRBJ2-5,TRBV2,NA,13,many,CASRRDRLETQYF,TGTGCCAGCAGACGGGACCGCCTGGAGACCCAGTACTTC
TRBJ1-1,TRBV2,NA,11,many,CASSDNTEAFF,TGTGCCAGCAGTGACAACACTGAAGCTTTCTTT
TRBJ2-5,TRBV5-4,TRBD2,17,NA,CASSLPGRGAFQETQYF,TGTGCCAGCAGCCTCCCTGGGCGGGGGGCATTCCAAGAGACCCAGTACTTC
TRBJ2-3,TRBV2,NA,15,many,CASSLLASGTDTQYF,TGTGCCAGCAGTCTCCTGGCTAGCGGCACAGATACGCAGTATTTT
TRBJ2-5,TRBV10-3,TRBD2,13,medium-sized,CAISGLAEETQYF,TGTGCCATCAGCGGGCTAGCGGAAGAGACCCAGTACTTC
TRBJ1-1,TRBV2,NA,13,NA,CASADGPPTEAFF,TGTGCCAGCGCGGACGGACCTCCCACTGAAGCTTTCTTT
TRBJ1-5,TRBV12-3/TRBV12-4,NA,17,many,CASSPPRTRGGNQPQHF,TGTGCCAGCAGTCCCCCCCGTACAAGAGGGGGCAATCAGCCCCAGCATTTT
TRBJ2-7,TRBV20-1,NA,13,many,CSAREAGSYEQYF,TGCAGTGCTAGGGAGGCAGGATCCTACGAGCAGTACTTC
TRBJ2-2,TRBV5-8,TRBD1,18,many,CASRPEPLTGGWTGELFF,TGTGCCAGCAGACCTGAGCCCTTGACAGGGGGTTGGACCGGGGAGCTGTTTTTT
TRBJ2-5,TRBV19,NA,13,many,CASTSRARETQYF,TGTGCCAGTACCTCCCGGGCTAGGGAGACCCAGTACTTC
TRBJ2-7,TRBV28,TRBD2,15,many,CASSPVGGGPGEQYF,TGTGCCAGCAGCCCGGTTGGGGGGGGTCCGGGCGAGCAGTACTTC
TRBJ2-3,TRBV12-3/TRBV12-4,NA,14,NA,CASSEYRDEDTQYF,TGTGCCAGCAGTGAATACAGGGATGAAGATACGCAGTATTTT
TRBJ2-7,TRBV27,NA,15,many,CASRTGTTIFGEQYF,TGTGCCAGCAGAACCGGGACGACTATTTTTGGAGAGCAGTACTTC
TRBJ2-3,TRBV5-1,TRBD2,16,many,CASSLVGSGGGQSQYF,TGCGCCAGCAGCTTGGTTGGTAGCGGGGGCGGTCAATCGCAGTATTTT
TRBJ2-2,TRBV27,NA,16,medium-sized,CASSFPAGASTGELFF,TGTGCCAGCAGTTTCCCCGCAGGGGCGTCCACCGGGGAGCTGTTTTTT
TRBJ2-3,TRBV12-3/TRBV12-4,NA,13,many,CASRTGSTDTQYF,TGTGCCAGCAGGACTGGCTCCACAGATACGCAGTATTTT
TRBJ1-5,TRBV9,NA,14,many,CASSVDEGTQPQHF,TGTGCCAGCAGCGTAGATGAGGGGACTCAGCCCCAGCATTTT
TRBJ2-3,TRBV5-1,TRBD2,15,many,CASKIAGALTDTQYF,TGCGCCAGCAAAATAGCGGGGGCCCTCACAGATACGCAGTATTTT
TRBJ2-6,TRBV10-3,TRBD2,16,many,CAISESGEGGPNVLTF,TGTGCCATCAGTGAGTCGGGGGAGGGCGGGCCCAACGTCCTGACTTTC
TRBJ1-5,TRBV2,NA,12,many,CASSEPNQPQHF,TGTGCCAGCAGTGAGCCAAATCAGCCCCAGCATTTT
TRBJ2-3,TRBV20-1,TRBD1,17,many,CSARGGLRDRVTDTQYF,TGCAGTGCCAGGGGTGGACTTAGGGACAGGGTCACAGATACGCAGTATTTT
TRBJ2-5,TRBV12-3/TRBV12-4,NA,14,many,CASSPSELQETQYF,TGTGCCAGCAGTCCCTCCGAGCTGCAAGAGACCCAGTACTTC
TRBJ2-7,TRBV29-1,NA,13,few,CSVEPPNDGEQYF,TGCAGCGTTGAGCCCCCGAACGACGGGGAGCAGTACTTC
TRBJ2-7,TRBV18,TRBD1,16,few,CASWGGRTGDPYEQYF,TGTGCCAGCTGGGGGGGTCGGACAGGGGATCCCTACGAGCAGTACTTC
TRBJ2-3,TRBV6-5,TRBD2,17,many,CASSQDRLAGLTDTQYF,TGTGCCAGCAGCCAGGATCGACTAGCGGGGCTCACAGATACGCAGTATTTT
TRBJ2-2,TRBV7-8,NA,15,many,CASTQPRGSTGELFF,TGTGCCAGCACCCAACCGAGGGGCAGCACCGGGGAGCTGTTTTTT
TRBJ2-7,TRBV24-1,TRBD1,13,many,CATSDGQGPEQYF,TGTGCCACCAGTGATGGACAGGGCCCCGAGCAGTACTTC
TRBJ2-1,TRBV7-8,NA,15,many,CASSLGGLPHNEQFF,TGTGCCAGCAGCTTAGGGGGACTTCCCCACAATGAGCAGTTCTTC
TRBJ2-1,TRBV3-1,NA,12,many,CASSLGNNEQFF,TGTGCCAGCAGCCTAGGAAACAATGAGCAGTTCTTC
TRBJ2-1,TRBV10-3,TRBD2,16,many,CAISGVRGGLPNEQFF,TGTGCCATCAGTGGGGTGCGGGGGGGCCTGCCGAATGAGCAGTTCTTC
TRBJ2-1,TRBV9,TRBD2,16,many,CASSVGSGGSGTEQFF,TGTGCCAGCAGCGTAGGTTCCGGCGGTAGCGGGACGGAGCAGTTCTTC
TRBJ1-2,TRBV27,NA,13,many,CASSLGAGYGYTF,TGTGCCAGCAGTTTAGGCGCCGGCTATGGCTACACCTTC
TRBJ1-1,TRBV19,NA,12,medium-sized,CASSTGNTEAFF,TGTGCCAGTAGTACAGGGAACACTGAAGCTTTCTTT
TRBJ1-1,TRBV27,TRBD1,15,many,CASSEPGTGNTEAFF,TGTGCCAGCAGTGAACCCGGGACAGGGAACACTGAAGCTTTCTTT
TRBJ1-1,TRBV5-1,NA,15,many,CASSFGGSMNTEAFF,TGCGCCAGCAGCTTCGGGGGGTCCATGAACACTGAAGCTTTCTTT